This is a list of T cell receptor beta chains from one sample in a study of blood T cell repertoires in COVID-19. Profiled with immunoSEQ multiplex PCR; TCRdb holds only in-frame clones, not every one. Among under 300,000 clones listed, 88% were seen once. Sample: PBMCs or T cells enriched from blood (not recorded which). These receptors came from a woman aged 45-65 years who had recovered from COVID-19. CDR3s include the opening cysteine and the closing phenylalanine or tryptophan. A D gene is named only where the DNA matches it firmly. Clone size, where shown, is once, few, many, or a class for clones that have expanded.

abundance,j_gene,len,v_gene,d_gene,CDR3aa,CDR3nt
-,TRBJ2-7,15,TRBV24-1,TRBD1,CARGRGTGSSYEQYF,TGTGCCAGGGGACGTGGGACAGGGAGCTCCTACGAGCAGTACTTC
-,TRBJ2-7,14,TRBV7-9,TRBD2,CASSLDLTSDEQYF,TGTGCCAGCAGCTTAGATCTCACTAGCGACGAGCAGTACTTC
-,TRBJ2-4,14,TRBV5-6,-,CASSLKGEGRLQYF,TGTGCCAGCAGCTTAAAGGGGGAAGGTAGGCTTCAGTACTTC
-,TRBJ1-1,16,TRBV5-1,-,CASSPGQDSLNTEAFF,TGCGCCAGCAGCCCCGGTCAAGACTCACTGAACACTGAAGCTTTCTTT
-,TRBJ2-7,17,TRBV28,-,CASRSLGLTGSAYEQYF,TGTGCCAGCAGGTCATTGGGTTTAACAGGCAGCGCCTACGAGCAGTACTTC
-,TRBJ1-5,11,TRBV6-5,-,CASKGTIPQHF,TGTGCCAGCAAGGGGACAATACCCCAGCATTTT
few,TRBJ1-3,16,TRBV11-2,-,CASSPGQGSGGNTIYF,TGTGCCAGCAGCCCTGGGCAGGGCTCAGGTGGAAACACCATATATTTT
-,TRBJ1-6,15,TRBV7-2,-,CASSLQRQQRSPLHF,TGTGCCAGCAGCTTACAGAGACAACAACGATCACCCCTCCACTTT
-,TRBJ2-3,17,TRBV7-2,TRBD2,CASSLGSSGRAKDTQYF,TGTGCCAGCAGCTTAGGGTCTAGCGGGAGGGCCAAAGATACGCAGTATTTT
-,TRBJ1-5,14,TRBV10-3,TRBD1,CAISERTGQQPQHF,TGTGCCATCAGTGAGCGGACAGGGCAACAGCCCCAGCATTTT
-,TRBJ2-3,13,TRBV5-1,-,CASSRDSTDTQYF,TGCGCCAGCAGCCGGGACTCCACAGATACGCAGTATTTT
-,TRBJ2-7,11,TRBV12-3/TRBV12-4,-,CASSIGGEQYF,TGTGCCAGCAGTATCGGGGGCGAGCAGTACTTC
-,TRBJ2-3,13,TRBV27,TRBD2,CASRTSGTDTQYF,TGTGCCAGCAGGACTAGCGGCACAGATACGCAGTATTTT
-,TRBJ1-1,17,TRBV10-3,TRBD1,CAISATGARRSNTEAFF,TGTGCCATCAGCGCCACAGGGGCCAGAAGATCGAACACTGAAGCTTTCTTT
-,TRBJ2-1,15,TRBV2,TRBD2,CASSGSSSGSDEQFF,TGTGCCAGCAGTGGCTCGTCTAGCGGGAGCGATGAGCAGTTCTTC
few,TRBJ1-3,15,TRBV6-5,-,CASRLHESSGNTIYF,TGTGCCAGCAGACTACACGAGTCCTCTGGAAACACCATATATTTT
-,TRBJ1-6,13,TRBV30,TRBD1,CAWTGTVNSPLHF,TGTGCCTGGACCGGGACAGTTAATTCACCCCTCCACTTT